Following are 30 T cell receptor beta chains from one sample sequenced in a study of T cell repertoires in cytomegalovirus infection. Their cognate antigens are unknown. TCRdb ran MiXCR on the reads and lists one entry per CDR3 protein. The table shows some 500,000 distinct CDR3 sequences, with 40% occurring only once. The sequenced sample was cultured PBMCs, obtained from culture after CMV antigen stimulation. Receptors originate from a human donor in good health (CMV status not recorded). Some clones in this sample may be carry-over from other donors' samples.

The V and J genes are TRBV7-6 and TRBJ2-2; D not certain. The CDR3 has 12 residues. Trimming took off 2 bases at V and 14 bases at J, with 12 bases between the two ends. From germline, CDR1 is SGHVS and CDR2 FNYEAQ. The CDR3 sequence: CASSLQLLTLFF. For the CDR3, the DNA is TGTGCCAGCAGCTTACAGCTCCTGACCCTGTTTTTT.

This clonotype was detected only a few times. The rearrangement uses TRBV12-3 or TRBV12-4 and TRBJ2-1; 10 nucleotides agree with TRBD2. The V segment lost 5 bases and the J segment 4 bases; nucleotides outside the gene matches: 2. The CDR3 extends over 14 amino acids. In DNA, the CDR3 is TGTGCCAGCAGTGCTAGCGGGAGTTACAATGAGCAGTTCTTC. This gives the protein CASSASGSYNEQFF.

A single count supports this clonotype. The rearrangement joins TRBV7-9 to TRBJ2-1; D may be TRBD2 (5 bases). The germline gives CDR1 SEHNR, CDR2 FQNEAQ (reference sequence). V lost 5 bases to trimming and J lost 0 bases, with 14 bases between them. The CDR3 covers 16 residues. CDR3 loop: CASSPGLWGSYNEQFF. The CDR3 region has the DNA TGTGCCAGCAGCCCAGGACTGTGGGGCTCCTACAATGAGCAGTTCTTC.

This clonotype was found a few times. One end of the junction varies from germline; a read error may be responsible. This chain joins TRBV7-6 and TRBJ2-3; D is undetermined. Germline V gene sequence: CDR1 SGHVS, CDR2 FNYEAQ. The CDR3 loop spans 12 amino acids. The CDR3 DNA follows: TGTGCCAGCAGCTTCAGCAGAGATACGCAGTATTTT. Protein product: CASSFSRDTQYF.

DNA of the CDR3: TGTGCCACCTACTTACCAGATACGCAGTATTTT. It is translated as CATYLPDTQYF. J is TRBJ2-3 and V is TRBV10-3; D gene uncertain. From germline, CDR1 is ENHRY and CDR2 SYGVKD. This CDR3 is 11 amino acids long. Trimming stripped 10 bases from V and 4 bases from J, with 9 bases between.

This clonotype was detected only a few times. This sequence joins TRBV7-6 and TRBJ2-3; 8 nucleotides line up with TRBD1. CDR1 and CDR2 from the germline V gene are SGHVS and FNYEAQ. V shed 5 bases and J 1 base; nucleotides not matched to a gene: 5. This CDR3 contains 15 residues. CDR3 amino acids: CASSRRGQGTDTQYF. The CDR3 DNA reads TGTGCCAGCAGCCGCCGGGGACAGGGCACAGATACGCAGTATTTT. The entire variable domain, with the rest obtained from reference TRBV7-6 and TRBJ2-3, is as follows: GAGVSQSPRYKVTKRGQDVALRCDPISGHVSLYWYRQALGQGPEFLTYFNYEAQQDKSGLPNDRFSAERPEGSISTLTIQRTEQRDSAMYRCASSRRGQGTDTQYFGPGTRLTVL.

This clonotype has more than one count but fewer than ten. CDR3 DNA: TGTGCCAGCAGCGGCGGTTTCCCTCATCTCTTGGCCCTCCACTTT. This sequence encodes CASSGGFPHLLALHF. The J gene is TRBJ1-6, the V gene TRBV12-3 or TRBV12-4, with D unclear. V lost 6 bases and J lost 14, with 23 bases in between. This CDR3 region has 15 residues.

The V gene is TRBV5-4, the J gene TRBJ2-2, with a possible D match to TRBD2 (5 bases). Trimming removed 4 bases at V and 4 bases at J, with 11 bases between. CDR3 length: 14 amino acids. Germline V CDR1 and CDR2: SGHNT, YYREEE (reference sequence). The CDR3 sequence: CASSRGIFTGELFF. CDR3 nucleotide sequence: TGTGCCAGCAGCCGAGGGATTTTCACCGGGGAGCTGTTTTTT.

This clonotype came up a few times. The rearrangement uses TRBV4-1 and TRBJ2-3; 9 bases are a match to TRBD2. The CDR3 spans 16 residues. V lost 2 bases and J lost 4; bases outside the gene matches: 7. Germline-derived CDR1 and CDR2 are MGHRA and YSYEKL. CDR3 residues: CASSQPAGGTADTQYF. The CDR3 coding sequence is TGCGCCAGCAGCCAACCAGCGGGGGGAACGGCAGATACGCAGTATTTT.

The chain uses TRBV7-2 and TRBJ2-1; D is undetermined. Trimming pared 4 bases from V and 7 bases from J, leaving 17 bases between. The CDR3 consists of 15 residues. The V gene's germline CDR1 is SGHTA and CDR2 FQGNSA. CDR3 bases: TGTGCCAGCAGCTATGGGAACTACGCACAAAATGAGCAGTTCTTC. Amino acids: CASSYGNYAQNEQFF.

V is TRBV7-9 and J is TRBJ2-1, with 8 positions matching TRBD2. Germline CDR1 reads SEHNR; CDR2 reads FQNEAQ (reference sequence). V was clipped by 5 bases and J by 8 bases; unmatched bases: 14. The CDR3 length is 16 residues. The CDR3 DNA sequence: TGTGCCAGCAGCCTCCTGAGGCTAGCGGGTAGGGATGAGCAGTTCTTC. It translates to CASSLLRLAGRDEQFF.

This chain links TRBV20-1 with TRBJ2-3; TRBD1 aligns across 9 bases. This CDR3 is built from 16 residues. Germline CDR1 reads DFQATT; CDR2 reads SNEGSKA (reference sequence). V shed 0 bases, J shed 3 bases, and the junction held 7 bases outside the gene matches. As DNA, the CDR3 is TGCAGTGCTAGAGATTCTCTGACAGGGGGTACAGATACGCAGTATTTT. This encodes CSARDSLTGGTDTQYF.

The chain has TRBV12-3 or TRBV12-4 and TRBJ1-2, with D maybe TRBD1 (5 bases). V lost 3 bases to trimming and J lost 8 bases, with 13 bases between them. This CDR3 spans 13 amino acids. The CDR3 nucleotides read TGTGCCAGCAGTTTTCGGGGGAGGGCCGGCTACACCTTC. This codes for CASSFRGRAGYTF.

The rearrangement links TRBV7-2 to TRBJ2-1; D possibly corresponds to TRBD1 (5 bases). Trimming removed 5 bases from V and 3 bases from J, with 14 bases in between. Germline loops: CDR1 SGHTA, CDR2 FQGNSA. This CDR3 comprises 15 residues. This CDR3 is CASSLWGLDYNEQFF. CDR3 coding DNA: TGTGCCAGCAGCCTATGGGGCCTGGACTACAATGAGCAGTTCTTC. The complete variable domain, with remaining parts taken from reference TRBV7-2 and TRBJ2-1, reads GAGVSQSPSNKVTEKGKDVELRCDPISGHTALYWYRQSLGQGLEFLIYFQGNSAPDKSGLPSDRFSAERTGGSVSTLTIQRTQQEDSAVYLCASSLWGLDYNEQFFGPGTRLTVL.

The gene calls are TRBV4-3 and TRBJ1-5; the D is unclear. Germline CDR1 and CDR2: LGHNA and YSLEER. V lost 1 base and J lost 5, with 15 bases in between. The CDR3 sequence is 16 residues long. The CDR3 DNA reads TGCGCCAGCAGCCAAGCACCCGCAGGAGGGCATCAGCCCCAGCATTTT. Translated, it gives CASSQAPAGGHQPQHF.

This clonotype was recorded once. This chain connects TRBV29-1 to TRBJ1-1; possible D gene TRBD1, 5 bases. The CDR3 is 14 amino acids. V lost 6 bases and J lost 2, with 16 bases in between. The germline V gene encodes CDR1 SQVTM and CDR2 ANQGSEA. The DNA for the CDR3 is TGCAGCGTACGGGACTTACAAGGTAACACTGAAGCTTTCTTT. It codes for CSVRDLQGNTEAFF.

The genes are TRBV12-3 or TRBV12-4 and TRBJ2-5; 8 bases agree with TRBD1. There are 15 residues in the CDR3. V lost 6 bases to trimming and J lost 4 bases; unmatched junction nucleotides: 10. CDR3 sequence (DNA): TGTGCCAGCAGCCCTTTGGACAGGGCGGGAGAGACCCAGTACTTC. Protein sequence: CASSPLDRAGETQYF.

This clonotype was found a few times. This chain connects TRBV7-9 to TRBJ2-7, with D perhaps matching TRBD1 (5 bases). The CDR3 has 15 residues. The V end was cut by 5 bases, the J end by 3 bases, with 17 bases between. CDR1 is SEHNR, CDR2 FQNEAQ, per germline (reference sequence). The CDR3 region has the DNA TGTGCCAGCAGCCCCGCCTTAGGGGTGGACTACGAGCAGTACTTC. This encodes CASSPALGVDYEQYF.

This sequence joins TRBV7-2 and TRBJ2-3; possible D gene TRBD2, 6 bases. V gave up 2 bases and J gave up 4 bases, with 16 bases separating them. The length of the CDR3 is 16 residues. Germline-derived CDR1 and CDR2 are SGHTA and FQGNSA. The CDR3 nucleotides are TGTGCCAGCAGCTTAATGCGGGACCTCTTATCAGATACGCAGTATTTT. Protein sequence: CASSLMRDLLSDTQYF.

This sequence joins TRBV5-3 and TRBJ1-1; D is possibly TRBD1 (5 bases). TRBV5-3 is treated as an ORF (open reading frame) with a function not yet certain. The CDR3 is made up of 15 amino acids. Trimming shortened V by 8 bases and J by 3 bases, and 20 bases separated the two germline ends. The DNA for the CDR3 is TGTGCCAGCAGACCCGGGGCAGGACGGGACACTGAAGCTTTCTTT. It yields the protein CASRPGAGRDTEAFF.

This clonotype was found once. The chain uses TRBV5-6 and TRBJ2-1; D is uncertain. There are 15 residues in the CDR3. The V and J ends lost 0 bases and 8 bases respectively, with 15 bases between them. Looked up from germline, CDR1 is SGHDT and CDR2 is YYEEEE. In nucleotides, the CDR3 is TGTGCCAGCAGCTTGGTCGGCCGAGGCCTCGATGAGCAGTTCTTC. Protein: CASSLVGRGLDEQFF. The entire variable domain, with the rest obtained from reference TRBV5-6 and TRBJ2-1, is as follows: DAGVTQSPTHLIKTRGQQVTLRCSPKSGHDTVSWYQQALGQGPQFIFQYYEEEERQRGNFPDRFSGHQFPNYSSELNVNALLLGDSALYLCASSLVGRGLDEQFFGPGTRLTVL.

The V gene is TRBV19, the J gene TRBJ1-3; 7 nucleotides agree with TRBD1. Germline values: CDR1 LNHDA, CDR2 SQIVND (reference sequence). This CDR3 has 14 amino acids. V lost 8 bases, J lost 4 bases, and 8 bases stayed unmatched. CDR3 nucleotide sequence: TGTGCCAGTGACCGACAGGGCCTAGGAAACACCATATATTTT. Its protein is CASDRQGLGNTIYF.

This clonotype was seen ten or more times. This chain links TRBV7-2 with TRBJ1-4; TRBD1 might be the D (5 bases). CDR3 length: 17 amino acids. Trimming stripped 5 bases from V and 0 bases from J, with 16 bases between. In germline, CDR1 is SGHTA, CDR2 FQGNSA. The CDR3 protein is CASSPRWGPTTNEKLFF. The CDR3 region has the DNA TGTGCCAGCAGCCCGAGGTGGGGCCCGACAACTAATGAAAAACTGTTTTTT.

This clonotype was counted many times. The chain combines TRBV7-2 with TRBJ2-7; TRBD2 aligns across 7 bases. The V gene end was trimmed by 4 bases and the J gene end by 2 bases; junction bases not matched to a gene: 8. The CDR3 runs 15 residues. Germline CDR1 and CDR2: SGHTA and FQGNSA. The CDR3 reads CASSSQGGGPYEQYF. The CDR3 DNA follows: TGTGCCAGCAGCTCCCAAGGCGGGGGACCCTACGAGCAGTACTTC.

The V call is TRBV12-3 or TRBV12-4, the J call TRBJ2-7; the D is unclear. Trimming stripped 4 bases from V and 6 bases from J, with 10 bases between. The CDR3 runs to 12 residues. The CDR3 DNA reads TGTGCCAGCAGTTCGACTCCTTCCGAGCAGTACTTC. This encodes CASSSTPSEQYF.

This chain joins TRBV5-6 and TRBJ2-5; D ambiguous. V was shortened by 1 base and J by 3 bases, with 7 bases between the two germline ends. Germline V CDR1 and CDR2: SGHDT, YYEEEE. The CDR3 runs 13 residues. This CDR3 is CASSLLSEETQYF. The CDR3 nucleotides read TGTGCCAGCAGCTTGCTTTCAGAAGAGACCCAGTACTTC.

This clonotype was seen more than once but under ten times. The genes are TRBV6-1 and TRBJ1-6, with D tentatively TRBD1 (5 bases). Between the trimmed V and J ends, which lost 7 bases and 10 bases, there was a span of 14 bases. CDR1 MNHNS and CDR2 SASEGT come from the germline V gene. This CDR3 has 13 amino acids. Here the CDR3 reads CASTRGRESPLHF. As DNA, the CDR3 is TGTGCCAGCACAAGGGGACGGGAATCACCCCTCCACTTT.

The chain links TRBV12-3 or TRBV12-4 to TRBJ2-3, with D perhaps TRBD1 or TRBD2 (5 bases each). Between the trimmed V and J ends, which lost 3 bases and 3 bases, there was a span of 10 bases. The CDR3 runs 14 residues. CDR3 loop: CASSFAGRTDTQYF. CDR3 bases: TGTGCCAGCAGTTTCGCAGGGAGAACAGATACGCAGTATTTT.

The chain recombines TRBV11-2 with TRBJ1-2; 8 nucleotides align to TRBD1. The germline CDR1 and CDR2 sequences are SGHAT and FQNNGV. The J segment lost 7 bases and the V segment lost 4 bases, leaving 8 bases of the junction unmatched. This CDR3 region has 14 residues. In nucleotides, the CDR3 is TGTGCCAGCAGCTCTTGGACAGGGCTTGCTGGCTACACCTTC. It translates to CASSSWTGLAGYTF.

There are a few counts of this clonotype. The rearrangement links TRBV7-9 to TRBJ2-7, with TRBD1 matching 11 bases. V lost 6 bases and J lost 4; bases outside the gene matches: 5. The germline V gene has CDR1 SEHNR and CDR2 FQNEAQ (reference sequence). CDR3 length: 14 residues. The CDR3 nucleotides read TGTGCCAGCAGTCGGGACAGGGGGTTGTACGAGCAGTACTTC. Protein sequence: CASSRDRGLYEQYF.